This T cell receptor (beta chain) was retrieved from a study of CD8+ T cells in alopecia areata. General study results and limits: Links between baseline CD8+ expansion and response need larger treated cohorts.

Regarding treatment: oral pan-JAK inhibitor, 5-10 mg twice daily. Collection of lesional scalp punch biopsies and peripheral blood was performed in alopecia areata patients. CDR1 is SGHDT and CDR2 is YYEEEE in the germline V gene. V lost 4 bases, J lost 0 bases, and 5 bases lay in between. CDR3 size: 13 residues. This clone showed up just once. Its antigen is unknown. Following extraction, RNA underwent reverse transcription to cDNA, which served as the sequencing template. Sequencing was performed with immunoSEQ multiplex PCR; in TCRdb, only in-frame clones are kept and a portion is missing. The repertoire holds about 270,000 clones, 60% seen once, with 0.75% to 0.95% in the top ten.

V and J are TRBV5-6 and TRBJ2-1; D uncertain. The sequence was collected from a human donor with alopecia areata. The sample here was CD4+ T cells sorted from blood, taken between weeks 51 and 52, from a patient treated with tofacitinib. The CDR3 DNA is TGTGCCAGCAGCACAAGCTCCTACAATGAGCAGTTCTTC. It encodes CASSTSSYNEQFF.